Following are 3 T cell receptor beta chains from one sample sequenced in a study of T cell responses to AZD1222 COVID-19 vaccine. Method: immunoSEQ multiplex PCR; TCRdb's copy keeps in-frame clones and lacks some. The repertoire has about 160,000 clones, 85% to 90% of them found once; the top ten carry more than 5.5%. The source was peripheral blood, collected on day 0 of AZD1222 vaccination. All receptors derive from an adult in good health.

V is TRBV24-1 and J is TRBJ2-5, with unresolved D. The length of the CDR3 is 13 residues. Germline V gene lookup returns CDR1 KGHDR and CDR2 SFDVKD. V lost 4 bases to trimming and J lost 4 bases, with 9 bases between them. CDR3 amino acids: CATSDSRSETQYF. CDR3 nucleotides: TGTGCCACCAGTGACTCGAGGTCAGAGACCCAGTACTTC.

The rearrangement uses TRBV27 and TRBJ2-1, with 10 bases aligning to TRBD2. The V gene end was trimmed by 4 bases and the J gene end by 6 bases; junction bases not matched to a gene: 9. The CDR3 covers 16 residues. Looked up from germline, CDR1 is MNHEY and CDR2 is SMNVEV (reference sequence). The CDR3 spells CASSSPSGLASNEQFF. The CDR3, as DNA: TGTGCCAGCAGTTCTCCGTCGGGACTAGCGAGCAATGAGCAGTTCTTC.

V and J are TRBV4-1 and TRBJ2-2; no clear D gene. This CDR3 is 13 amino acids long. Between the trimmed V and J ends, which lost 4 bases and 5 bases, there was a span of 8 bases. Germline CDR1 and CDR2: MGHRA and YSYEKL. In DNA, the CDR3 is TGCGCCAGCAGCCCCCTAGGTACCGGGGAGCTGTTTTTT. This translates into CASSPLGTGELFF.